Each of the 20 T cell receptor gamma chains below was sequenced from the same sample in a study of gamma delta lymphoproliferative disorders and STAT genes. TCRdb redid the clone calls on the multiplex PCR reads with CATT. The data hold a few thousand gamma-chain clones, with approximately 12% observed a single time. PBMCs from patients and controls supplied the genomic DNA for sequencing. Sequenced input: blood. These receptor sequences come from a human donor with gamma-delta T-cell large granular lymphocyte leukemia.

As for this clone: A much bigger clone sits one base away, suggesting this may be a read error. Within the sample, other DNA sequences also encode this same CDR3. The V gene call reads TRGV4; no J gene was called. The germline CDR1 and CDR2 sequences are EGSTGY and YDSYTSSV. The CDR3 is 14 amino acids. CDR3: CATWDGSRYYKKLF. In nucleotides, the CDR3 is TGTGCCACCTGGGATGGTTCGAGATATTATAAGAAACTATTT.

To note about this clone: A read error is likely here: a far larger clone is one base away. CDR3 nucleotide sequence: TGTGCTGCGTGGGACTATATCTCATTCTACCCCTTCCAAAAGTGTAGCCCTTCGTCGAATTATTATAAGAAACTCTTT. Translated: CAAWDYISFYPFQKCSPSSNYYKKLF. The J gene is TRGJ1 or TRGJ2, the V gene TRGV10. TCRdb carries no J gene annotation; the J gene was assigned here by matching the DNA with germline. TRGV10 is known as an ORF, though its function is uncertain. The CDR3 runs 26 residues. The junction had 44 bases not matched to a gene; V was cut back by 8 bases and J by 0 bases.

This clone has ten or more counts. Translating this DNA gives a protein that differs at residue 2 from the TCRdb one, which belongs to a much larger clone; a read error is likely, and the protein shown is this translation. The J gene is TRGJ1 or TRGJ2, the V gene TRGV9. As TCRdb names no J gene, one was assigned here on the basis of a DNA match to germline. Per germline, CDR1 GITISATS and CDR2 ISYDGTV (reference sequence). The CDR3 spans 9 residues. The CDR3 region is CTLERGKLF. CDR3 coding DNA: TGTACCTTGGAGAGGGGGAAACTCTTT.

This clone was counted many times. The sample carries other DNA sequences with the same CDR3. The V gene is TRGV8, the J gene TRGJ1 or TRGJ2. As TCRdb names no J gene, one was assigned here on the basis of a DNA match to germline. The CDR3 runs 13 residues. V was clipped by 2 bases and J by 8 bases; unmatched bases: 9. Germline V CDR1 and CDR2: VENAVY, YDSYNSRV. CDR3 sequence (DNA): TGTGCCACCTGGGATAAAGGCCCCCATAAGAAACTCTTT. Encoded protein: CATWDKGPHKKLF.

This clone occurred many times. It is unclear where the CDR3 begins or ends on the DNA, so no DNA is shown, and the CDR3 is as TCRdb lists it. Different DNA sequences within this sample yield the same CDR3. J gene calling gave no result, while the V gene is TRGV11. TRGV11 is reported as an ORF; its role is uncertain. 21 amino acids form the CDR3, both terminal residues included. The CDR3 loop reads CTTVPAGLGTLRVSSDWIKTF.

Only a few counts were recorded for this clone. A much larger clone differs from this one at a single base, so this may be a read error. The rearrangement uses TRGV8 and TRGJ1 or TRGJ2. Germline matching of the DNA provided the J gene here, since TCRdb leaves it blank. The CDR3 loop spans 18 amino acids. V was clipped by 1 base and J by 6 bases; unmatched bases: 21. Germline V gene lookup returns CDR1 VENAVY and CDR2 YDSYNSRV. The CDR3 is CATWDSPYHRPFIYKKLF. CDR3 bases: TGTGCCACCTGGGATAGTCCCTACCACCGACCCTTCATTTATAAGAAACTCTTT.

This clone was detected ten times or more. The J gene is TRGJ1 or TRGJ2, the V gene TRGV10. The J gene is absent in TCRdb and was assigned here via DNA matching to germline. TRGV10 carries the ORF label, with uncertain function. The V and J ends lost 8 bases and 6 bases, in that order; junction bases with no gene match: 20. This CDR3 comprises 16 residues. The CDR3 protein is CAAWDPSVPFRYKKLF. The CDR3 nucleotides are TGTGCTGCGTGGGACCCCTCAGTTCCGTTCCGTTATAAGAAACTCTTT.

There are many counts of this clone. The V call is TRGV4, the J call TRGJ1 or TRGJ2. The J gene, missing from TCRdb, was assigned here through DNA to germline matching. CDR3 length: 14 amino acids. Germline-derived CDR1 and CDR2 are EGSTGY and YDSYTSSV. V dropped 0 bases and J dropped 3; count of bases not matched to a gene: 5. The CDR3 sequence: CATWDGLPYYKKLF. DNA for the CDR3: TGTGCCACCTGGGATGGGCTCCCTTATTATAAGAAACTCTTT.

The chain links TRGV11 to TRGJ1 or TRGJ2. The J gene is absent in TCRdb and was assigned here via DNA matching to germline. TRGV11 is given ORF status, its function remaining uncertain. The CDR3 has 16 amino acids. Trimming at V came to 9 bases and at J to 2 bases, leaving 16 bases not matched to a gene. CDR3 sequence: CACWVSALIDYYKKLF. The CDR3 coding sequence is TGTGCCTGCTGGGTCTCGGCACTCATCGATTATTATAAGAAACTCTTT.

This clone was found a few times. Translating this DNA gives a protein that differs at residue 13 from the TCRdb one, which belongs to a much larger clone; a read error is likely, and the protein shown is this translation. The V call is TRGV9, the J call TRGJP. The J gene, not given by TCRdb, was assigned here from a germline match of the nucleotide sequence. The CDR3 totals 16 residues. Germline lookup yields CDR1 GITISATS and CDR2 ISYDGTV (reference sequence). CDR3 in DNA: TGTGCCTTGTGGGAGGTGGAAGAGTTGGGCAAAAAATTCAAGGTATTT. Its protein product is CALWEVEELGKKFKVF.

In its sample, this clone is medium-sized. The genes are TRGV3 and TRGJ1 or TRGJ2. The J gene was missing in TCRdb and was found by matching the end of the DNA to germline. The CDR3 is made up of 14 amino acids. Germline trimming cut 0 bases from V and 7 bases from J; bases unmatched to any gene: 9. Germline assignment: CDR1 VTNTFY and CDR2 YDVSTARD (reference sequence). CDR3 nucleotide sequence: TGTGCCACCTGGGACAGGCCGAAAAGGTATAAGAAACTCTTT. Amino acids: CATWDRPKRYKKLF.

This clone ranks as medium-sized. An end of the junction differs from the germline gene, which may be a read error. This chain links TRGV4 with TRGJP2. Here the J gene was assigned by germline matching of the DNA, as TCRdb has none. This CDR3 contains 14 residues. Germline CDR1 and CDR2: EGSTGY and YDSYTSSV. CDR3 nucleotides: TGTGCCACCTGGGCTGGGAGTAGTGATTGGATCAAGACGTTT. This sequence encodes CATWAGSSDWIKTF.

The table lists this clone with many counts. The chain carries TRGV2 and TRGJ1 or TRGJ2. No J segment appears in TCRdb, so it was assigned here by matching the sequence to germline. With V trimmed by 3 bases and J by 0 bases, 2 bases remained unmatched. Germline values: CDR1 EGSNGY, CDR2 YDSYNSKV. The CDR3 totals 13 residues. The CDR3 spells CATWDRNYYKKLF. The CDR3 region has the DNA TGTGCCACCTGGGACAGGAATTATTATAAGAAACTCTTT.

By sample fraction, this clone is large (0.1 to 1%). Different DNA sequences within this sample yield the same CDR3. The CDR3 sequence is CATWDAGVYYKKLF. In nucleotides, the CDR3 is TGTGCCACCTGGGATGCGGGGGTTTATTATAAGAAACTCTTT. This chain links TRGV8 with TRGJ1 or TRGJ2. The J gene, absent from TCRdb, was called here by matching the DNA to germline. V lost 3 bases to trimming and J lost 3 bases; unmatched junction nucleotides: 8. The CDR3 consists of 14 residues. Germline CDR1 and CDR2: VENAVY and YDSYNSRV.

Ten or more counts support this clone. For this DNA, TCRdb reports the protein of a much larger clone, which diverges at residue 3, most likely from a read error; the protein presented here is translated directly from the DNA. The gene calls are TRGV9 and TRGJP. TCRdb lists no J gene, so it was determined here by aligning the DNA to germline. Germline CDR1 GITISATS, CDR2 ISYDGTV (reference sequence). The CDR3 has 16 residues. CDR3 loop: CASWEVRELGKKIKVF. The DNA for the CDR3 is TGTGCCTCGTGGGAGGTGCGAGAGTTGGGCAAAAAAATCAAGGTATTT.

By share of the sample, this clone is medium-sized. V is TRGV4 and J is TRGJ1 or TRGJ2. Here the J gene was assigned by germline matching of the DNA, as TCRdb has none. This CDR3 comprises 13 residues. Germline-derived CDR1 and CDR2 are EGSTGY and YDSYTSSV. The trim removed 5 bases at V and 0 bases at J, leaving 4 bases unmatched. The CDR3 sequence: CATWARNYYKKLF. CDR3 nucleotides: TGTGCCACCTGGGCCAGGAATTATTATAAGAAACTCTTT.

A V gene of TRGV9 was called, but no J gene was assigned. CDR3 length equals 15 residues. CDR1 GITISATS and CDR2 ISYDGTV come from the germline V gene (reference sequence). CDR3 residues: CALWEAYTTGWFKLF. The CDR3 coding sequence is TGTGCCTTGTGGGAGGCATATACCACTGGTTGGTTCAAGCTATTT.

A word on this clone: With a much larger clone just one base away, this may be a read error. V usage is TRGV8 and J usage is TRGJP. The J gene was not available in TCRdb and was assigned here by matching the DNA to germline segments. The CDR3 consists of 17 residues. Germline CDR1 and CDR2: VENAVY and YDSYNSRV. V was pared by 1 base and J by 5 bases, with 5 bases of the junction left unmatched. The CDR3 sequence: CATWDSRKELGKKIKVF. The CDR3 nucleotides read TGTGCCACCTGGGATAGCCGGAAAGAGTTGGGCAAAAAAATCAAGGTATTT.

This clone was detected only a few times. TCRdb's protein, taken from a much larger clone, differs from this DNA's translation at residue 8, likely owing to a read error; the protein displayed comes from the DNA. The chain carries TRGV11 and TRGJ1 or TRGJ2. Since TCRdb gives no J gene, matching the DNA to germline was used here to assign it. TRGV11 is noted as an ORF with a role that remains uncertain. Trimming at V came to 4 bases and at J to 3 bases, leaving 6 bases not matched to a gene. The CDR3 sequence is 14 residues long. The CDR3 DNA reads as TGTGCCTGCTGGATTAGTCACGCTTATTATAAGAAACTCTTT. Protein sequence: CACWISHAYYKKLF.

This sequence joins TRGV4 and TRGJ1 or TRGJ2. Here the J gene was assigned by germline matching of the DNA, as TCRdb has none. Germline CDR1 EGSTGY, CDR2 YDSYTSSV. The ends lost 8 bases at V and 12 bases at J; junction bases unmatched: 10. The CDR3 is made up of 10 amino acids. Written as DNA, the CDR3 is TGTGCCACCTCTCACCGAGGGAAACTCTTT. It is translated as CATSHRGKLF.